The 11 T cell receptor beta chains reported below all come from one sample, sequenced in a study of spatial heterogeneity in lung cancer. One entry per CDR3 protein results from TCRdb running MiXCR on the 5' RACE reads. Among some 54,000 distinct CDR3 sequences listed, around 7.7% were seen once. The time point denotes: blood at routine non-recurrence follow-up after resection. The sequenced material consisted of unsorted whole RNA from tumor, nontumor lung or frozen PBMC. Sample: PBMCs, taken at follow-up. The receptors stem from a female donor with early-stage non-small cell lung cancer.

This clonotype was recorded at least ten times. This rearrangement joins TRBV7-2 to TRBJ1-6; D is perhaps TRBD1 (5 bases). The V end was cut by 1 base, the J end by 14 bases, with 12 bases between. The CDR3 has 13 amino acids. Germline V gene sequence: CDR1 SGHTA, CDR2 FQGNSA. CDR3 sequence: CASSLGGDRALHF. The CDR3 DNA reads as TGTGCCAGCAGCTTAGGGGGGGACCGCGCCCTCCACTTT.

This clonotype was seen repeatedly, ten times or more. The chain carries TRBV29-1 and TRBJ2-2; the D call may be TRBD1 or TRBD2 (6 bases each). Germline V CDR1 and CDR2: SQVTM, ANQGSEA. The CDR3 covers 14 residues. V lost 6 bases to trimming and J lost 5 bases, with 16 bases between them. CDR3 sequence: CSVEGGLLTGELFF. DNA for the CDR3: TGCAGCGTCGAGGGGGGCCTCTTGACCGGGGAGCTGTTTTTT.

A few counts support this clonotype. The CDR3 DNA sequence: TGTGCCAGCAGTTATAACGGACTAGCGGGGGGGAGCGGTTCCTACAATGAGCAGTTCTTC. It specifies CASSYNGLAGGSGSYNEQFF. The chain has TRBV6-2 or TRBV6-3 and TRBJ2-1; 15 nucleotides line up with TRBD2. V lost 3 bases to trimming and J lost 1 base; unmatched junction nucleotides: 10. The CDR3 length is 20 residues. Germline-derived CDR1 and CDR2 are MNHEY and SVGEGT.

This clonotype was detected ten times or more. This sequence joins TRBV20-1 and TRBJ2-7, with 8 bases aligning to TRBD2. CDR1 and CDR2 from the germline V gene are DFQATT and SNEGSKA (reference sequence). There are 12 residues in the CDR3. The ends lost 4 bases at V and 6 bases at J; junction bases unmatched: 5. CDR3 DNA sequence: TGCAGTGCTACCTCCGGGGGGGGCGAGCAGTACTTC. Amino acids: CSATSGGGEQYF.

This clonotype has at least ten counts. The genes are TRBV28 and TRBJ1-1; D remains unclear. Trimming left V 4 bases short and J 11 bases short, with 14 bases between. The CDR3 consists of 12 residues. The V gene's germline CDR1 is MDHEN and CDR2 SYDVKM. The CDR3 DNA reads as TGTGCCAGCAGTTCCAATACCGTAACGGCTTTCTTT. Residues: CASSSNTVTAFF.

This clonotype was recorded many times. The CDR3 DNA is TGTGCCAGCACAAGAAGAACGAACACTGAAGCTTTCTTT. It yields the protein CASTRRTNTEAFF. The chain uses TRBV2 and TRBJ1-1; no firm D call. Trimming cost V 7 bases and J 1 base, with 10 bases left between them. Germline V gene data show CDR1 as SNHLY and CDR2 as FYNNEI. The CDR3 loop spans 13 amino acids.

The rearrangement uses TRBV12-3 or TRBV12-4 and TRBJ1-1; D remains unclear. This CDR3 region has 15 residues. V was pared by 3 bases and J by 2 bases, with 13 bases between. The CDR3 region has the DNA TGTGCCAGCAGTTTGTCCGGAGAGGCCAACACTGAAGCTTTCTTT. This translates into CASSLSGEANTEAFF.

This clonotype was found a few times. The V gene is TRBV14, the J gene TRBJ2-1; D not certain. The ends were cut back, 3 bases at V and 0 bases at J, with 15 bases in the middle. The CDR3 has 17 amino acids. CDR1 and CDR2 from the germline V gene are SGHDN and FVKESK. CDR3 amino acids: CASSHPGQASSYNEQFF. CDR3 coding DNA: TGTGCCAGCAGCCACCCCGGGCAGGCGAGCTCCTACAATGAGCAGTTCTTC.

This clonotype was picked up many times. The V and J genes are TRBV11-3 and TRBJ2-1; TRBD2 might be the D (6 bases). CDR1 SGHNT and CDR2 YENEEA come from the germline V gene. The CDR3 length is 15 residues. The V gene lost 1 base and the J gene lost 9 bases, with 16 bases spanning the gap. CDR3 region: CASSLGALAIGEQFF. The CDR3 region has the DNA TGTGCCAGCAGCTTAGGCGCTCTAGCGATCGGTGAGCAGTTCTTC.

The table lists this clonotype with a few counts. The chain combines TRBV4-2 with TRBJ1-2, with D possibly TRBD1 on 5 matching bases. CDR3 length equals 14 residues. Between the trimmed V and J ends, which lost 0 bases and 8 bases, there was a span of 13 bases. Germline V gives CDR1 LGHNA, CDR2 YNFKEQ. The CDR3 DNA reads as TGTGCCAGCAGCCAAGAGGGACGGGAGACGGGCTACACCTTC. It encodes CASSQEGRETGYTF.

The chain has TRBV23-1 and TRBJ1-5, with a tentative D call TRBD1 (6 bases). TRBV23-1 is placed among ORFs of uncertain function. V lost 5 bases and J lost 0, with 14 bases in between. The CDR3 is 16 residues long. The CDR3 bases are TGCGCCAGCAGTAAAAAGACAGGCGATAGCAATCAGCCCCAGCATTTT. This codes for CASSKKTGDSNQPQHF.